This is a list of T cell receptor beta chains from one sample in a study of T cell responses to AZD1222 COVID-19 vaccine. TCRdb's copy holds only in-frame clones and misses some; the assay was immunoSEQ multiplex PCR. Of 100,000 or so clones in the sample, approximately 90% are singletons; the top ten hold 4% to 5.5%. The specimen was peripheral blood, collected on day 0 of AZD1222 vaccination. The receptors derive from an adult in good health. CDR3s include the opening cysteine and the closing phenylalanine or tryptophan. Each record gives: clone size, D gene, J gene, V gene, CDR3 protein, CDR3 DNA. D genes are given only for firm matches. Rows give clone size only sometimes, using once, few, many, or a class for an expanded clone.

.	.	TRBJ1-2	TRBV7-2	CASSSAVASYGYTF	TGTGCCAGCAGCTCCGCAGTTGCGAGCTATGGCTACACCTTC
.	TRBD1	TRBJ1-5	TRBV5-1	CASSLDTGVQPQHF	TGCGCCAGCAGCTTGGATACAGGGGTACAGCCCCAGCATTTT
medium-sized	.	TRBJ1-3	TRBV4-2	CASSLVGQGENTIYF	TGTGCCAGCAGCCTAGTTGGACAAGGGGAAAACACCATATATTTT
.	.	TRBJ2-1	TRBV5-4	CASTNRGGTAGSSYNEQFF	TGTGCCAGCACAAACAGGGGGGGGACGGCAGGGAGCTCCTACAATGAGCAGTTCTTC
.	.	TRBJ2-7	TRBV15	CATSRDLGANYEQYF	TGTGCCACCAGCAGAGATCTCGGGGCTAACTACGAGCAGTACTTC
.	TRBD1	TRBJ1-1	TRBV18	CASSDRGQVNTEAFF	TGTGCCAGCTCGGACAGGGGGCAGGTGAACACTGAAGCTTTCTTT
.	.	TRBJ1-2	TRBV11-1	CAITRWAGAPYGYTF	TGTGCCATCACGCGGTGGGCAGGGGCTCCCTATGGCTACACCTTC
.	.	TRBJ1-1	TRBV7-9	CASSLRGGQVMGTEAFF	TGTGCCAGCAGCTTACGGGGTGGGCAGGTCATGGGCACTGAAGCTTTCTTT
.	TRBD2	TRBJ2-7	TRBV6-5	CASSYTTSGGTYEQYF	TGTGCCAGCAGTTACACAACTAGCGGGGGAACATACGAGCAGTACTTC
.	TRBD1	TRBJ1-2	TRBV6-6	CASSPNPDRASGYTF	TGTGCCAGCAGCCCTAATCCGGACAGGGCAAGTGGCTACACCTTC
.	TRBD1	TRBJ2-3	TRBV5-1	CASSTGAGGASDTQYF	TGCGCCAGCAGCACCGGGGCAGGGGGAGCGTCAGATACGCAGTATTTT
.	.	TRBJ1-1	TRBV11-2	CASSLGEGTEAFF	TGTGCCAGCAGCTTAGGTGAGGGGACGGAAGCTTTCTTT
.	.	TRBJ2-7	TRBV6-5	CASSPFGTRNAEQYF	TGTGCCAGCAGCCCATTCGGGACACGAAACGCGGAGCAGTACTTC
.	TRBD2	TRBJ2-5	TRBV2	CASSEGLAGGRKTQYF	TGTGCCAGCAGTGAAGGACTAGCGGGGGGCAGGAAGACCCAGTACTTC
.	.	TRBJ1-1	TRBV6-5	CASSYRAGEAKAFF	TGTGCCAGCAGTTACAGGGCAGGGGAGGCCAAGGCTTTCTTT
once	TRBD1	TRBJ1-2	TRBV19	CASSIDRGGYGYTF	TGTGCCAGTAGTATTGACAGGGGAGGTTATGGCTACACCTTC
once	TRBD2	TRBJ2-3	TRBV6-5	CASSWQSSGVGDTQYF	TGTGCCAGCAGTTGGCAATCTAGCGGGGTAGGAGATACGCAGTATTTT
.	TRBD2	TRBJ2-3	TRBV6-5	CASSYSASGGAGTQYF	TGTGCCAGCAGTTACTCCGCCAGCGGGGGGGCCGGTACGCAGTATTTT
.	.	TRBJ2-1	TRBV4-1	CASSQDRGYNEQFF	TGCGCCAGCAGCCAAGATCGGGGTTACAATGAGCAGTTCTTC
.	.	TRBJ1-5	TRBV7-9	CASSTSNQPQHF	TGTGCCAGCAGCACTTCAAATCAGCCCCAGCATTTT
.	.	TRBJ2-3	TRBV6-2/TRBV6-3	CASSYLDTQYF	TGTGCCAGCAGTTATTTAGATACGCAGTATTTT
once	.	TRBJ1-4	TRBV7-2	CASRKLKATNEKLFF	TGTGCCAGCAGGAAATTAAAAGCAACTAATGAAAAACTGTTTTTT
.	.	TRBJ1-1	TRBV18	CASSPEDSYTEAFF	TGTGCCAGCTCACCGGAGGACAGTTACACTGAAGCTTTCTTT
.	.	TRBJ2-7	TRBV10-3	CAIKGQSYEQYF	TGTGCCATCAAGGGACAATCCTACGAGCAGTACTTC
.	TRBD1	TRBJ1-6	TRBV6-5	CASSRDRGDSPLHF	TGTGCCAGCAGCCGGGACAGGGGCGATTCACCCCTCCACTTT
.	.	TRBJ2-7	TRBV9	CASSVDTASSYEQYF	TGTGCCAGCAGCGTAGATACCGCGTCCTCCTACGAGCAGTACTTC
.	.	TRBJ1-4	TRBV30	CAWRVGTNEKLFF	TGTGCCTGGAGGGTGGGAACTAATGAAAAACTGTTTTTT
.	TRBD2	TRBJ2-1	TRBV9	CASSVLAGGQSSYNEQFF	TGTGCCAGCAGCGTTCTAGCGGGGGGGCAAAGCTCCTACAATGAGCAGTTCTTC
.	.	TRBJ1-1	TRBV5-1	CASSEYWPRVTEAFF	TGCGCCAGCAGCGAATACTGGCCACGCGTCACTGAAGCTTTCTTT
.	TRBD1	TRBJ1-5	TRBV30	CAWSDGRGQGNQPQHF	TGTGCCTGGAGTGATGGTCGAGGACAGGGAAATCAGCCCCAGCATTTT
.	.	TRBJ1-6	TRBV4-1	CASSQDTPWESSYNSPLHF	TGCGCCAGCAGCCAAGACACCCCTTGGGAGAGCTCCTATAATTCACCCCTCCACTTT
.	.	TRBJ2-4	TRBV9	CASSPRPAGLHIQYF	TGTGCCAGCAGCCCCAGGCCCGCAGGGCTACACATTCAGTACTTC